A selection of T cell receptor beta chains follows, all from one sample in a study of CD8 T cells in ankylosing spondylitis. Each CDR3 protein is one row after TCRdb ran MiXCR on the 5' RACE reads. The sample contains over 600,000 distinct CDR3 sequences, roughly 19% of which appear only once. Sequenced input: blood, either unsorted or a sorted T cell fraction (not recorded which). The receptors shown here come from a male donor with ankylosing spondylitis. The CDR3 runs from the conserved cysteine through the conserved F or W. The order of the fields is D gene, J gene, V gene, CDR3 length, clone size, CDR3 protein, CDR3 DNA. The D gene is left open where the match is weak. Not every row has a clone size; where given, it reads once, few, many or a size class.

d_call: TRBD2; j_call: TRBJ2-1; v_call: TRBV13; cdr3_length: 15; clone_size: NA; cdr3_aa: CASSSAGLGFSEQFF; cdr3_nt: TGTGCCAGCAGTTCCGCGGGACTAGGGTTTAGTGAGCAGTTCTTC
d_call: TRBD1; j_call: TRBJ2-5; v_call: TRBV4-1; cdr3_length: 15; clone_size: few; cdr3_aa: CASSLTGIYQETQYF; cdr3_nt: TGCGCCAGCAGCCTGACAGGGATCTACCAAGAGACCCAGTACTTC
d_call: TRBD1; j_call: TRBJ1-1; v_call: TRBV4-2; cdr3_length: 14; clone_size: many; cdr3_aa: CASSQVGGGSEAFF; cdr3_nt: TGTGCCAGCAGCCAAGTAGGGGGCGGGTCTGAAGCTTTCTTT
d_call: NA; j_call: TRBJ1-2; v_call: TRBV11-2; cdr3_length: 16; clone_size: NA; cdr3_aa: CASSLGRPGANYGYTF; cdr3_nt: TGTGCCAGCAGCTTAGGACGGCCAGGCGCTAACTATGGCTACACCTTC
d_call: NA; j_call: TRBJ1-5; v_call: TRBV6-1; cdr3_length: 13; clone_size: few; cdr3_aa: CASSERRDQPQHF; cdr3_nt: TGTGCCAGCAGTGAAAGGCGGGATCAGCCCCAGCATTTT
d_call: TRBD2; j_call: TRBJ2-7; v_call: TRBV7-2; cdr3_length: 14; clone_size: NA; cdr3_aa: CASSQAGGVSEQYF; cdr3_nt: TGTGCCAGCAGCCAAGCGGGGGGGGTTTCGGAGCAGTACTTC
d_call: NA; j_call: TRBJ1-2; v_call: TRBV4-2; cdr3_length: 12; clone_size: many; cdr3_aa: CASSQVGGHPSF; cdr3_nt: TGTGCCAGCAGCCAAGTGGGGGGCCACCCATCCTTC
d_call: TRBD2; j_call: TRBJ2-4; v_call: TRBV7-9; cdr3_length: 15; clone_size: NA; cdr3_aa: CASSPSGSDKNIQYF; cdr3_nt: TGTGCCAGCAGTCCTAGCGGGAGTGACAAAAACATTCAGTACTTC
d_call: TRBD1; j_call: TRBJ2-7; v_call: TRBV10-3; cdr3_length: 12; clone_size: NA; cdr3_aa: CAISRTGDEQYF; cdr3_nt: TGTGCCATCAGTAGGACAGGGGACGAGCAGTACTTC
d_call: NA; j_call: TRBJ2-7; v_call: TRBV6-1; cdr3_length: 13; clone_size: NA; cdr3_aa: CASSEQRSYEQYF; cdr3_nt: TGTGCCAGCAGTGAACAGCGCTCCTACGAGCAGTACTTC
d_call: TRBD1; j_call: TRBJ1-1; v_call: TRBV6-1; cdr3_length: 16; clone_size: few; cdr3_aa: CASTTGTGERNTEAFF; cdr3_nt: TGTGCCAGCACCACCGGGACAGGGGAGAGGAACACTGAAGCTTTCTTT
d_call: NA; j_call: TRBJ2-7; v_call: TRBV20-1; cdr3_length: 12; clone_size: few; cdr3_aa: CSAETSGDEQYF; cdr3_nt: TGCAGTGCAGAAACGTCTGGGGACGAGCAGTACTTC
d_call: TRBD1; j_call: TRBJ1-6; v_call: TRBV20-1; cdr3_length: 15; clone_size: NA; cdr3_aa: CSASDGQAFYSPLHF; cdr3_nt: TGCAGTGCTAGCGATGGACAGGCGTTCTATTCACCCCTCCACTTT
d_call: NA; j_call: TRBJ1-1; v_call: TRBV11-2; cdr3_length: 14; clone_size: NA; cdr3_aa: CASSPGYMNTEAFF; cdr3_nt: TGTGCCAGCAGCCCGGGTTATATGAACACTGAAGCTTTCTTT
d_call: NA; j_call: TRBJ1-1; v_call: TRBV5-1; cdr3_length: 16; clone_size: NA; cdr3_aa: CASSLGNNEWVPEAFF; cdr3_nt: TGCGCCAGCAGCTTGGGGAACAATGAATGGGTTCCTGAAGCTTTCTTT
d_call: TRBD2; j_call: TRBJ2-1; v_call: TRBV27; cdr3_length: 14; clone_size: NA; cdr3_aa: CASKTGLVGNEQFF; cdr3_nt: TGTGCCAGCAAAACGGGACTAGTCGGCAATGAGCAGTTCTTC
d_call: TRBD2; j_call: TRBJ2-7; v_call: TRBV11-2; cdr3_length: 14; clone_size: few; cdr3_aa: CASRRLAGPYEQYF; cdr3_nt: TGTGCCAGCAGGAGACTAGCGGGGCCCTACGAGCAGTACTTC
d_call: TRBD2; j_call: TRBJ2-5; v_call: TRBV5-4; cdr3_length: 17; clone_size: few; cdr3_aa: CASSLAVLAGTPETQYF; cdr3_nt: TGTGCCAGCAGCTTGGCTGTCCTAGCGGGGACCCCAGAGACCCAGTACTTC
d_call: NA; j_call: TRBJ2-1; v_call: TRBV6-2/TRBV6-3; cdr3_length: 11; clone_size: few; cdr3_aa: CASSHNNEQFF; cdr3_nt: TGTGCCAGCAGTCATAACAATGAGCAGTTCTTC
d_call: TRBD1; j_call: TRBJ2-7; v_call: TRBV4-1; cdr3_length: 14; clone_size: few; cdr3_aa: CASSEGQGPWEQYF; cdr3_nt: TGCGCCAGCAGCGAGGGACAGGGACCTTGGGAGCAGTACTTC
d_call: NA; j_call: TRBJ2-2; v_call: TRBV12-3/TRBV12-4; cdr3_length: 17; clone_size: few; cdr3_aa: CASSFLIAWQGTGELFF; cdr3_nt: TGTGCCAGCAGTTTTTTAATCGCGTGGCAGGGCACCGGGGAGCTGTTTTTT
d_call: TRBD2; j_call: TRBJ2-1; v_call: TRBV29-1; cdr3_length: 16; clone_size: few; cdr3_aa: CSVEVVGRAPYNEQFF; cdr3_nt: TGCAGCGTTGAAGTCGTCGGGAGGGCCCCCTACAATGAGCAGTTCTTC
d_call: NA; j_call: TRBJ1-4; v_call: TRBV12-3/TRBV12-4; cdr3_length: 16; clone_size: NA; cdr3_aa: CASSFGRELTGEKLFF; cdr3_nt: TGTGCCAGCAGTTTCGGAAGGGAGCTCACGGGCGAAAAACTGTTTTTT
d_call: TRBD1; j_call: TRBJ1-1; v_call: TRBV12-3/TRBV12-4; cdr3_length: 13; clone_size: few; cdr3_aa: CASSLGQGLSAFF; cdr3_nt: TGTGCCAGCAGTTTGGGACAGGGCTTGTCTGCTTTCTTT
d_call: TRBD1; j_call: TRBJ2-7; v_call: TRBV12-5; cdr3_length: 15; clone_size: NA; cdr3_aa: CASGPGQGASYEQYF; cdr3_nt: TGTGCTAGTGGCCCGGGACAGGGGGCCTCCTACGAGCAGTACTTC
d_call: TRBD1; j_call: TRBJ2-5; v_call: TRBV9; cdr3_length: 16; clone_size: NA; cdr3_aa: CASSAQDREYQETQYF; cdr3_nt: TGTGCCAGCAGCGCCCAGGACAGGGAGTACCAAGAGACCCAGTACTTC
d_call: TRBD1; j_call: TRBJ1-5; v_call: TRBV15; cdr3_length: 13; clone_size: NA; cdr3_aa: CATTDRDNQPQHF; cdr3_nt: TGTGCCACTACCGACAGGGACAATCAGCCCCAGCATTTT
d_call: NA; j_call: TRBJ2-1; v_call: TRBV7-9; cdr3_length: 14; clone_size: NA; cdr3_aa: CASSPPGRDNEQFF; cdr3_nt: TGTGCCAGCAGCCCACCGGGCCGGGACAATGAGCAGTTCTTC
d_call: TRBD1; j_call: TRBJ2-2; v_call: TRBV25-1; cdr3_length: 15; clone_size: few; cdr3_aa: CASSDSRDSTGELFF; cdr3_nt: TGTGCCAGCAGTGACTCAAGGGACAGTACCGGGGAGCTGTTTTTT
d_call: NA; j_call: TRBJ1-2; v_call: TRBV6-5; cdr3_length: 14; clone_size: NA; cdr3_aa: CASSYVGVYDGYTF; cdr3_nt: TGTGCCAGCAGTTATGTAGGAGTATATGATGGCTACACCTTC
d_call: TRBD1; j_call: TRBJ2-2; v_call: TRBV20-1; cdr3_length: 15; clone_size: few; cdr3_aa: CSAADREIETGELFF; cdr3_nt: TGCAGTGCCGCCGACAGGGAAATTGAAACCGGGGAGCTGTTTTTT
d_call: TRBD2; j_call: TRBJ2-2; v_call: TRBV20-1; cdr3_length: 16; clone_size: few; cdr3_aa: CSAPGLAGPNTGELFF; cdr3_nt: TGCAGTGCTCCGGGACTAGCGGGACCGAACACCGGGGAGCTGTTTTTT
d_call: NA; j_call: TRBJ1-1; v_call: TRBV5-1; cdr3_length: 16; clone_size: few; cdr3_aa: CASSLASTGSNTEAFF; cdr3_nt: TGCGCCAGCAGCTTGGCATCGACGGGGTCTAACACTGAAGCTTTCTTT
d_call: TRBD2; j_call: TRBJ2-2; v_call: TRBV28; cdr3_length: 16; clone_size: NA; cdr3_aa: CASSFISGGNTGELFF; cdr3_nt: TGTGCCAGCAGTTTCATCAGCGGGGGGAACACCGGGGAGCTGTTTTTT
d_call: TRBD2; j_call: TRBJ2-3; v_call: TRBV7-2; cdr3_length: 14; clone_size: many; cdr3_aa: CASSIGTRGDTQYF; cdr3_nt: TGTGCCAGCAGTATCGGGACTAGGGGAGATACGCAGTATTTT
d_call: NA; j_call: TRBJ2-1; v_call: TRBV25-1; cdr3_length: 15; clone_size: NA; cdr3_aa: CASSPPGGTGNEQFF; cdr3_nt: TGTGCCAGCAGTCCCCCGGGGGGCACGGGTAATGAGCAGTTCTTC
d_call: NA; j_call: TRBJ2-5; v_call: TRBV7-3; cdr3_length: 13; clone_size: few; cdr3_aa: CASSLKPGVPQYF; cdr3_nt: TGTGCCAGCAGCTTAAAGCCCGGGGTCCCCCAGTACTTC
d_call: NA; j_call: TRBJ1-5; v_call: TRBV12-3/TRBV12-4; cdr3_length: 14; clone_size: few; cdr3_aa: CASSPSSGRQPQHF; cdr3_nt: TGTGCCAGCAGTCCATCCTCGGGACGCCAGCCCCAGCATTTT
d_call: NA; j_call: TRBJ2-3; v_call: TRBV12-3/TRBV12-4; cdr3_length: 14; clone_size: many; cdr3_aa: CASSLRFHTDTQYF; cdr3_nt: TGTGCCAGCAGTTTAAGATTTCACACAGATACGCAGTATTTT
d_call: TRBD1; j_call: TRBJ2-1; v_call: TRBV29-1; cdr3_length: 13; clone_size: NA; cdr3_aa: CSVGGQTYNEQFF; cdr3_nt: TGCAGCGTTGGGGGACAGACCTACAATGAGCAGTTCTTC
d_call: NA; j_call: TRBJ2-5; v_call: TRBV27; cdr3_length: 14; clone_size: NA; cdr3_aa: CASSFGRDGETQYF; cdr3_nt: TGTGCCAGCAGTTTCGGCAGGGACGGGGAGACCCAGTACTTC
d_call: NA; j_call: TRBJ2-7; v_call: TRBV7-2; cdr3_length: 17; clone_size: NA; cdr3_aa: CASSLRLGGQSSYEQYF; cdr3_nt: TGTGCCAGCAGCCTAAGATTGGGAGGCCAGAGCTCCTACGAGCAGTACTTC
d_call: NA; j_call: TRBJ1-1; v_call: TRBV5-1; cdr3_length: 15; clone_size: NA; cdr3_aa: CASSKEPNGFTEAFF; cdr3_nt: TGCGCCAGCAGCAAGGAACCGAACGGTTTCACTGAAGCTTTCTTT
d_call: TRBD1; j_call: TRBJ2-7; v_call: TRBV5-6; cdr3_length: 15; clone_size: few; cdr3_aa: CASSPIGQGGYEQYF; cdr3_nt: TGTGCCAGCAGCCCAATTGGACAGGGAGGCTACGAGCAGTACTTC
d_call: NA; j_call: TRBJ2-2; v_call: TRBV7-9; cdr3_length: 13; clone_size: few; cdr3_aa: CASSLPGNGELFF; cdr3_nt: TGTGCCAGCAGCTTACCAGGGAACGGGGAGCTGTTTTTT
d_call: TRBD2; j_call: TRBJ2-1; v_call: TRBV7-6; cdr3_length: 18; clone_size: NA; cdr3_aa: CASSLDLAGEGPYNEQFF; cdr3_nt: TGTGCCAGCAGCTTAGATCTAGCGGGGGAAGGACCCTACAATGAGCAGTTCTTC
d_call: TRBD1; j_call: TRBJ2-1; v_call: TRBV29-1; cdr3_length: 15; clone_size: NA; cdr3_aa: CSAIITGGFYNEQFF; cdr3_nt: TGCAGCGCAATCATTACAGGGGGCTTCTACAATGAGCAGTTCTTC
d_call: NA; j_call: TRBJ2-5; v_call: TRBV11-2; cdr3_length: 16; clone_size: NA; cdr3_aa: CASSQMGEPSRGTQYF; cdr3_nt: TGTGCCAGCAGCCAAATGGGGGAACCTAGCCGGGGGACCCAGTACTTC
d_call: NA; j_call: TRBJ2-7; v_call: TRBV5-1; cdr3_length: 14; clone_size: few; cdr3_aa: CASSPTRGDYEQYF; cdr3_nt: TGCGCCAGCAGCCCAACCAGGGGGGACTACGAGCAGTACTTC
d_call: TRBD1; j_call: TRBJ2-2; v_call: TRBV7-8; cdr3_length: 15; clone_size: NA; cdr3_aa: CASSSTGAATGELFF; cdr3_nt: TGTGCCAGCAGCTCGACAGGGGCGGCGACCGGGGAGCTGTTTTTT